The rows below give T cell receptor beta chains drawn from one sample of a study of T cells in lung cancer brain metastases. Assay: immunoSEQ multiplex PCR; the TCRdb copy retains only in-frame clones and omits some. The table includes approximately 4,900 clones, around 83% detected once. The sequenced sample consisted of tumor tissue from the primary lung tumor. The source of these receptors is a woman in her forties or fifties with non-small cell lung cancer. Both conserved end residues are part of each CDR3. D genes are given only for firm matches. Clone size appears in some rows only: once, few, many, or a class for an expanded clone.

cdr3_length | j_call | v_call | clone_size | d_call | cdr3_nt | cdr3_aa
15 | TRBJ2-7 | TRBV9 | NA | TRBD1 | TGTGCCAGCAGCCCCCCCGGGACAGGCCCCTACGAGCAGTACTTC | CASSPPGTGPYEQYF
15 | TRBJ2-1 | TRBV18 | NA | NA | TGTGCCAGCTCACCGACTGGGGGGTCCTACAATGAGCAGTTCTTC | CASSPTGGSYNEQFF
14 | TRBJ1-6 | TRBV27 | NA | NA | TGTGCCAGCAGTTCTGGCATGGCCAATTCACCCCTCCACTTT | CASSSGMANSPLHF
11 | TRBJ2-5 | TRBV11-2 | NA | NA | TGTGCCAGCAGCTTAAAGGAGACCCAGTACTTC | CASSLKETQYF
17 | TRBJ2-5 | TRBV7-8 | NA | NA | TGTGCCAGCAGCCCCCAGGGGGGGGGTGGGTGGAGTGGGACCCAGTACTTC | CASSPQGGGGWSGTQYF
13 | TRBJ2-3 | TRBV9 | NA | NA | TGTGCCAGCAGCGTGGGTCTCACAGATACGCAGTATTTT | CASSVGLTDTQYF
13 | TRBJ1-1 | TRBV7-9 | NA | NA | TGTGCCAGCAGCTTGACAGTGAACACTGAAGCTTTCTTT | CASSLTVNTEAFF
17 | TRBJ2-1 | TRBV11-2 | NA | TRBD2 | TGTGCCAGCAGCTCCGCCCGGGCGGGGGGCTCCTACAATGAGCAGTTCTTC | CASSSARAGGSYNEQFF
15 | TRBJ2-5 | TRBV28 | NA | TRBD2 | TGTGCCAGCAGTGGGCTAGCGGGAGGCCGGGAGACCCAGTACTTC | CASSGLAGGRETQYF
15 | TRBJ1-1 | TRBV5-6 | NA | NA | TGTGCCAGCATCAGAGGGCTTACTATGAACACTGAAGCTTTCTTT | CASIRGLTMNTEAFF
16 | TRBJ2-7 | TRBV27 | NA | NA | TGTGCCAGCAGTTCCCTCCGGCAAGCGACAGGCGACGAGCAGTACTTC | CASSSLRQATGDEQYF
15 | TRBJ2-1 | TRBV19 | NA | TRBD2 | TGTGCCAGTAGTAACCAGCGGGAGGGCTACAATGAGCAGTTCTTC | CASSNQREGYNEQFF
19 | TRBJ2-3 | TRBV5-1 | NA | TRBD2 | TGCGCCAGCAGCTTGGCCGTGACTAGCGGGAGTTTCACCACAGATACGCAGTATTTT | CASSLAVTSGSFTTDTQYF
12 | TRBJ1-1 | TRBV12-5 | NA | NA | TGTGCTAGTGGTTTGGTTGCCACTGAAGCTTTCTTT | CASGLVATEAFF
16 | TRBJ2-3 | TRBV5-1 | NA | TRBD2 | TGCGCCAGCAGCCCGACTTCTAGCGGGTCCACAGATACGCAGTATTTT | CASSPTSSGSTDTQYF
14 | TRBJ2-1 | TRBV7-9 | few | NA | TGTGCCAGCAGCTTATCGGGGGTGGCGAATGAGCAGTTCTTC | CASSLSGVANEQFF
16 | TRBJ2-7 | TRBV15 | NA | NA | TGTGCCACCAGCATGCACAAAGGACTCCACACCTACGAGCAGTACTTC | CATSMHKGLHTYEQYF
16 | TRBJ1-5 | TRBV4-2 | NA | NA | TGTGCCAGCAGCCAAGAACCGGCGGCGCCTAATCAGCCCCAGCATTTT | CASSQEPAAPNQPQHF
15 | TRBJ2-5 | TRBV5-6 | NA | NA | TGTGCCAGCAGCTTGGGCGGACAGTTTCAAGAGACCCAGTACTTC | CASSLGGQFQETQYF
16 | TRBJ2-1 | TRBV7-6 | NA | NA | TGTGCCACCCAGTTGCTCGGCGGTAGCTCCTACAATGAGCAGTTCTTC | CATQLLGGSSYNEQFF
11 | TRBJ2-1 | TRBV7-9 | NA | NA | TGTGCCAGCAGCTTGGGGCTAGTGAAGCTCTTC | CASSLGLVKLF
17 | TRBJ2-1 | TRBV29-1 | NA | TRBD2 | TGCAGCGTTGTGAATACAGGGCTAGCGGGTCCTAAGGATGAGCAGTTCTTC | CSVVNTGLAGPKDEQFF
13 | TRBJ1-1 | TRBV6-1 | few | NA | TGTGCCAGCGGGAGCGAGGGGAACACTGAAGCTTTCTTT | CASGSEGNTEAFF
12 | TRBJ2-3 | TRBV5-1 | NA | NA | TGCGCCAGCAGCTTGTATGCAGATACGCAGTATTTT | CASSLYADTQYF
13 | TRBJ1-1 | TRBV9 | few | NA | TGTGCCAGCAGCCCCGAGGGGGGGACGCAAGCTTTCTTT | CASSPEGGTQAFF
12 | TRBJ2-3 | TRBV2 | once | NA | TGTGCCAGCAGCGTATTCACAGATACGCAGTATTTT | CASSVFTDTQYF
15 | TRBJ1-1 | TRBV9 | NA | NA | TGTGCCAGCAGCGTGGGACGACAAGGAAATTCTGAAGCTTTCTTT | CASSVGRQGNSEAFF
12 | TRBJ2-7 | TRBV10-3 | NA | NA | TGTGCCATCAGTGTCCAGGCGGACGAGCAGTACTTC | CAISVQADEQYF
14 | TRBJ2-5 | TRBV7-7 | NA | NA | TGTGCTAGCAGCTTAACAGGGTGGCAAGAGACCCAGTACTTC | CASSLTGWQETQYF
17 | TRBJ2-6 | TRBV2 | NA | NA | TGTGCCAGCAGCCAGGGAAGAATCGGCTCTGGGGCCAACGTCCTGACTTTC | CASSQGRIGSGANVLTF
19 | TRBJ2-5 | TRBV5-1 | NA | TRBD1 | TGCGCCAGCAGCTACGGGACAGGGGACACCTCAATGTACCAAGAGACCCAGTACTTC | CASSYGTGDTSMYQETQYF
14 | TRBJ1-5 | TRBV29-1 | NA | TRBD1 | TGCAGCGTCTCGTCGACAGGGAGCAATCAGCCCCAGCATTTT | CSVSSTGSNQPQHF
14 | TRBJ2-1 | TRBV2 | NA | NA | TGTGCCAGCAGTGTAGTCGGGGCCCTTAATGAGCAGTTCTTC | CASSVVGALNEQFF
15 | TRBJ2-6 | TRBV9 | NA | NA | TGTGCCAGCAGCGTAGATAAGACTGGGGCCAACGTCCTGACTTTC | CASSVDKTGANVLTF
12 | TRBJ1-2 | TRBV28 | NA | NA | TGTGCCAGCAAAGCAGGGAACTATGGCTACACCTTC | CASKAGNYGYTF
13 | TRBJ2-3 | TRBV12-5 | NA | NA | TGTGCTAGTGGGAGGGGGGGCACAGATACGCAGTATTTT | CASGRGGTDTQYF
13 | TRBJ2-5 | TRBV10-3 | NA | NA | TGTGCCACAACCCCGGGGCTTGCAGAGACCCAGTACTTC | CATTPGLAETQYF
15 | TRBJ2-1 | TRBV6-5 | NA | TRBD1 | TGTGCCAGCAGTTACGTCGGGACAGGTTACAATGAGCAGTTCTTC | CASSYVGTGYNEQFF
13 | TRBJ1-5 | TRBV5-1 | NA | NA | TGCGCCAGCAGCTTGGCCGGTAGACAGCCCCAGCATTTT | CASSLAGRQPQHF
12 | TRBJ2-1 | TRBV6-1 | NA | NA | TGTGCCAGCAAAGCCTCCTACAATGAGCAGTTCTTC | CASKASYNEQFF
14 | TRBJ1-1 | TRBV9 | NA | NA | TGTGCCAGCAGCACCAGTCTCATGAACACTGAAGCTTTCTTT | CASSTSLMNTEAFF
12 | TRBJ1-1 | TRBV5-6 | few | NA | TGTGCCAGCAGCTTAGTACAGGCTGAAGCTTTCTTT | CASSLVQAEAFF
13 | TRBJ1-3 | TRBV7-2 | NA | NA | TGTGCCAGCCGACAAGCTGCTGGAGACACCATATATTTT | CASRQAAGDTIYF
16 | TRBJ2-5 | TRBV28 | once | TRBD2 | TGTGCCAGCGCCCCCAAAGCGGGAGGGCCGAGAGAGACCCAGTACTTC | CASAPKAGGPRETQYF
15 | TRBJ1-1 | TRBV7-6 | NA | NA | TGTGCCAGCAGCCCTCTAAACAACATGAACACTGAAGCTTTCTTT | CASSPLNNMNTEAFF
16 | TRBJ2-1 | TRBV5-4 | NA | TRBD2 | TGTGCCAGCAGCTTGGAACCGGGAGGTCGGTACAATGAGCAGTTCTTC | CASSLEPGGRYNEQFF
15 | TRBJ1-4 | TRBV4-1 | NA | TRBD1 | TGCGCCAGCAGCCAACCTCGGACAGGGGGTGAAAAACTGTTTTTT | CASSQPRTGGEKLFF
15 | TRBJ2-7 | TRBV5-1 | NA | TRBD1 | TGCGCCAGCAGCAACGCCGGGACAGGGGAGTACGAGCAGTACTTC | CASSNAGTGEYEQYF
18 | TRBJ2-5 | TRBV7-3 | NA | TRBD2 | TGTGCCAGCAGCTTAAGGGGACTAGCGGGGGGGATTCAAGAGACCCAGTACTTC | CASSLRGLAGGIQETQYF
14 | TRBJ2-2 | TRBV10-1 | NA | NA | TGCGCCAGCAGTGGTTCACTGGAGGGCGGGGAGCTGTTTTTT | CASSGSLEGGELFF
15 | TRBJ1-3 | TRBV27 | NA | NA | TGTGCCAGTAGTTTAAACTTTTACCAAGGAAACACCATATATTTT | CASSLNFYQGNTIYF